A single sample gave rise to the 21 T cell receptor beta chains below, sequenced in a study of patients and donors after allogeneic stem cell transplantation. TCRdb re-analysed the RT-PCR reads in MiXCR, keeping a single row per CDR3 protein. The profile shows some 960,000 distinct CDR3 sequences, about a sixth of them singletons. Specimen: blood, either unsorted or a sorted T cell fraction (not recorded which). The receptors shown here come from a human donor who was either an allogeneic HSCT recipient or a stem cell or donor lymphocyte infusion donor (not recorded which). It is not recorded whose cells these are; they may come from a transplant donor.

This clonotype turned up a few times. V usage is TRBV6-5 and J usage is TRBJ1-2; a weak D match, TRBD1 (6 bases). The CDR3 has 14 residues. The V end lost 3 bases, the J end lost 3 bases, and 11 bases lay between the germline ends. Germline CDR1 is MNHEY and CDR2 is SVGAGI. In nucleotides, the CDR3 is TGTGCCAGCAGTTATGGGCAGGGGTACTATGGCTACACCTTC. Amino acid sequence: CASSYGQGYYGYTF.

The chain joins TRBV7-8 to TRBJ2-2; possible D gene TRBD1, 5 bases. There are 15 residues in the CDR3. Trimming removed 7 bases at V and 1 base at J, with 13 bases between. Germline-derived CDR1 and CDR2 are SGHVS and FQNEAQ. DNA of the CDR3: TGTGCCAGCAAGCCCAGGGCGGTGAACACCGGGGAGCTGTTTTTT. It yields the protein CASKPRAVNTGELFF.

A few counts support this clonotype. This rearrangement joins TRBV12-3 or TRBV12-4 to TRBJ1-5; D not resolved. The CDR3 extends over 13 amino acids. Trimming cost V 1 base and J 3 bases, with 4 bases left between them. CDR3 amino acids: CASSLVHNQPQHF. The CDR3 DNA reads TGTGCCAGCAGTTTAGTTCACAATCAGCCCCAGCATTTT.

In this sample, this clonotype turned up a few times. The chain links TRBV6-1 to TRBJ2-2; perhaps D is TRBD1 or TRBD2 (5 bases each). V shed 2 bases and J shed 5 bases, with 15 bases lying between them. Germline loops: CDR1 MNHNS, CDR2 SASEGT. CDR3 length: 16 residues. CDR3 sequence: CASSEPAGWGTGELFF. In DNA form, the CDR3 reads TGTGCCAGCAGTGAACCTGCAGGATGGGGGACCGGGGAGCTGTTTTTT.

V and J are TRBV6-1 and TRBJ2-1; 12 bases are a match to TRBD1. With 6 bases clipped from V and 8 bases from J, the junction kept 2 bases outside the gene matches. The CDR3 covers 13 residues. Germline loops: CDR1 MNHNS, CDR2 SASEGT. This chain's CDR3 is CASRGQGADEQFF. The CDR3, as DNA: TGTGCCAGCAGGGGACAGGGGGCGGATGAGCAGTTCTTC.

This CDR3 reads CASTQGRQETQYF. CDR3 in DNA: TGTGCCAGCACCCAGGGGAGGCAAGAGACCCAGTACTTC. This chain joins TRBV12-3 or TRBV12-4 and TRBJ2-5, with D perhaps given as TRBD1 or TRBD2 (6 bases each). V lost 7 bases to trimming and J lost 2 bases, with 11 bases between them. CDR3 size: 13 residues.

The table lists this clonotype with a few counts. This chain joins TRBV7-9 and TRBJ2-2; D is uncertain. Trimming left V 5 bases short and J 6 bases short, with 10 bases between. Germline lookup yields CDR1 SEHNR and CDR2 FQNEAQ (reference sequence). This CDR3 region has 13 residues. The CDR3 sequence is CASSHVGSGELFF. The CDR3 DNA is TGTGCCAGCAGCCATGTGGGATCCGGGGAGCTGTTTTTT.

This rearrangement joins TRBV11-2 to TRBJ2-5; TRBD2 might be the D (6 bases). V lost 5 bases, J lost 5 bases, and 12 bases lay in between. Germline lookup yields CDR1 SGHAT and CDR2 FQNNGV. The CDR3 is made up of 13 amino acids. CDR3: CASSPPAGETQYF. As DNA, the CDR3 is TGTGCCAGCAGCCCTCCGGCGGGGGAGACCCAGTACTTC. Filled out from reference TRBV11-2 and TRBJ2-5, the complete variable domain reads EAGVAQSPRYKIIEKRQSVAFWCNPISGHATLYWYQQILGQGPKLLIQFQNNGVVDDSQLPKDRFSAERLKGVDSTLKIQPAKLEDSAVYLCASSPPAGETQYFGPGTRLLVL.

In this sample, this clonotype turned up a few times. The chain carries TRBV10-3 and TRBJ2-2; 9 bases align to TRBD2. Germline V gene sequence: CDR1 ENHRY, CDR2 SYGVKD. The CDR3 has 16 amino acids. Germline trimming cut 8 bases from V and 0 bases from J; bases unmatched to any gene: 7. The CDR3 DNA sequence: TGTGCCATCCGAGGGTGGACTAGCGCGAACACCGGGGAGCTGTTTTTT. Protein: CAIRGWTSANTGELFF.

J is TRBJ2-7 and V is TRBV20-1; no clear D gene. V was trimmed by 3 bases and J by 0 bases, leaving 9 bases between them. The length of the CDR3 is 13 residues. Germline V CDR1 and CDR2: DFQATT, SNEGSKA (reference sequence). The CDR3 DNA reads TGCAGTGCTAGCCTAGTTACCTCCTACGAGCAGTACTTC. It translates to CSASLVTSYEQYF.

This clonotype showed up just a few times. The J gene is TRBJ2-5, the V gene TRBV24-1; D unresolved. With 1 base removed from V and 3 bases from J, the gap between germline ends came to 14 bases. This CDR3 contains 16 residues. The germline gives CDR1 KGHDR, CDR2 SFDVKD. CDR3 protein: CATSDFGETEKETQYF. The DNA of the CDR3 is TGTGCCACCAGTGATTTTGGAGAAACAGAGAAAGAGACCCAGTACTTC.

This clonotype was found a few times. The CDR3 coding sequence is TGCGCCAGCAGCGAAACTAGCGGGAGTCCCTACGAGCAGTACTTC. Encoded protein: CASSETSGSPYEQYF. The chain recombines TRBV4-1 with TRBJ2-7; 11 bases are a match to TRBD2. Germline V gene lookup returns CDR1 MGHRA and CDR2 YSYEKL. This CDR3 is 15 amino acids long. V trimming: 5 bases; J trimming: 2 bases; junction bases outside the gene matches: 5.

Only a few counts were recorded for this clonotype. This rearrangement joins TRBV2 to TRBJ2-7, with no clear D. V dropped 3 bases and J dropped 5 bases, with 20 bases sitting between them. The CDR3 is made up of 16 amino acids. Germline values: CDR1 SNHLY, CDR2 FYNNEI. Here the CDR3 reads CASSEKSVGALNEQYF. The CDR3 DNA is TGTGCCAGCAGTGAGAAGTCTGTAGGCGCTCTGAACGAGCAGTACTTC.

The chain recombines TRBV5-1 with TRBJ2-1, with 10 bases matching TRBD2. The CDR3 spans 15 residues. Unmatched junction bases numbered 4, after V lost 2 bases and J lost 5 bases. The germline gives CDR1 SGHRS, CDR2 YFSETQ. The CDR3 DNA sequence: TGCGCCAGCAGCTTCGGACTAGCGGCAGACAATGAGCAGTTCTTC. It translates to CASSFGLAADNEQFF.

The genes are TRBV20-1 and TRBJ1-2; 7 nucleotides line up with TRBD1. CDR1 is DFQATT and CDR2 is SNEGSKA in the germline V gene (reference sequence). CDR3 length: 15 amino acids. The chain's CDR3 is CRALTPRGRDYGYTF. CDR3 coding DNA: TGCAGAGCCCTAACACCCAGGGGGAGGGACTATGGCTACACCTTC.

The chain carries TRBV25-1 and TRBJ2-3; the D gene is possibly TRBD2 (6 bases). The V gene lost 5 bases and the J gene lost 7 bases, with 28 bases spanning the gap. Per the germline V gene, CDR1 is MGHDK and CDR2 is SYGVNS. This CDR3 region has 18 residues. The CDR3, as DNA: TGTGCCAGCAGTACGCGGACGCGGGGCACGCCACGAATTCATACGCAGTATTTT. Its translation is CASSTRTRGTPRIHTQYF.

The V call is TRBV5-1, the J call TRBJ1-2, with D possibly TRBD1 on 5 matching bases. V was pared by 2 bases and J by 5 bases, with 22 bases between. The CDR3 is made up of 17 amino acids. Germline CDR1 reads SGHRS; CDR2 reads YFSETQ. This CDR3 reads CASSLIPPGFGGYGYTF. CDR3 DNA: TGCGCCAGCAGCTTAATCCCCCCAGGGTTCGGAGGATATGGCTACACCTTC. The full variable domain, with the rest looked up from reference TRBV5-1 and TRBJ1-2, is KAGVTQTPRYLIKTRGQQVTLSCSPISGHRSVSWYQQTPGQGLQFLFEYFSETQRNKGNFPGRFSGRQFSNSRSEMNVSTLELGDSALYLCASSLIPPGFGGYGYTFGSGTRLTVV.

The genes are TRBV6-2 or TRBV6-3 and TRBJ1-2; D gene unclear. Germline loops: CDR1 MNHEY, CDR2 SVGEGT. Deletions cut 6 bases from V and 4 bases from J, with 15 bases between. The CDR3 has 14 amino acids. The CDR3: CASRKLGTSYGYTF. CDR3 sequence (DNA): TGTGCCAGCAGGAAACTGGGAACATCCTATGGCTACACCTTC.

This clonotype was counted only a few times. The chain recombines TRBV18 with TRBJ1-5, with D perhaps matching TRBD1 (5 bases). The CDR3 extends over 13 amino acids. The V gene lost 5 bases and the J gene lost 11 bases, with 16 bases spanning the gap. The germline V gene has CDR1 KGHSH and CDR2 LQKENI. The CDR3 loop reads CASSAAQRGSQHF. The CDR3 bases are TGTGCCAGCTCAGCGGCCCAAAGGGGTTCCCAGCATTTT.

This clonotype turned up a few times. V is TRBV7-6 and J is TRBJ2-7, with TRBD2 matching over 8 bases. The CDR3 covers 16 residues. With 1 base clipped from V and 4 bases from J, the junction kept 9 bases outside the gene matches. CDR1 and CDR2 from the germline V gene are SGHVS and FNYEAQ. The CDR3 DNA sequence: TGTGCCAGCAGCTTAGAGGCTGGCGGGGGGTTTTACGAGCAGTACTTC. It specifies CASSLEAGGGFYEQYF.

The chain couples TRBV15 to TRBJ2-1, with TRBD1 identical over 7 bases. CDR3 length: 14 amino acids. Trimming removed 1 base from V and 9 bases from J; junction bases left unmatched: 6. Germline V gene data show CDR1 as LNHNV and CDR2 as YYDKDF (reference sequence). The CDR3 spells CATSRGDSRAEQFF. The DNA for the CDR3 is TGTGCCACCAGCAGAGGGGACAGTCGAGCTGAGCAGTTCTTC.